This T cell receptor beta chain was recorded in a study of blood T cell repertoires in COVID-19. Looking at the study overall: Acute and convalescent COVID-19 samples came from the United States, Italy and Spain. Nucleic acid was either cDNA or gDNA, and it came from T cells, B-cell-depleted T cells, or PBMCs.

The V gene lost 3 bases and the J gene lost 3 bases, with 15 bases spanning the gap. This CDR3 is 15 amino acids long. Germline V gene data show CDR1 as SGHNT and CDR2 as YYREEE (reference sequence). In the study's own analysis: Cell counts per sample came from amplifying reference gene primers. The repertoire was sequenced with immunoSEQ multiplex PCR; TCRdb's copy has only in-frame clones and lacks some. That table is the source of V, J and clone size, and D and trimming were worked out from the DNA. The repertoire includes about 130,000 clones, less than 85% of them detected once, and 12% sits in the top ten.

The receptor was derived from a woman aged 60-70 years with acute or convalescent COVID-19. This chain connects TRBV5-4 to TRBJ1-2; tentative D call: TRBD1 (5 bases). Material for sequencing was peripheral blood. CDR3 region: CASSSRQSLYYGYTF. The CDR3 bases are TGTGCCAGCAGCTCAAGACAGTCCCTTTACTATGGCTACACCTTC.